Each of the 8 T cell receptor beta chains below was sequenced from the same sample in a study of blood T cell repertoires in COVID-19. Sequencing used immunoSEQ multiplex PCR; TCRdb keeps in-frame clones, though not all of them. The sample records roughly 300,000 clones, more than 75% being singletons. Sample: peripheral blood. Every receptor here comes from a woman in her 50s who had recovered from COVID-19.

This clone occurred a few times. The chain uses TRBV28 and TRBJ2-7; 7 nucleotides match TRBD1. Germline V gene data show CDR1 as MDHEN and CDR2 as SYDVKM. The CDR3 length is 13 residues. V dropped 11 bases and J dropped 3; count of bases not matched to a gene: 10. CDR3 residues: CASHSQGSYEQYF. DNA for the CDR3: TGTGCCTCCCACTCACAGGGGAGCTACGAGCAGTACTTC.

The table lists this clone with a count of one. This chain links TRBV5-1 with TRBJ1-4; perhaps TRBD1 as D (5 bases). Per the germline V gene, CDR1 is SGHRS and CDR2 is YFSETQ. Trimming took 2 bases from V and 8 from J, leaving 10 bases between them. The CDR3 has 13 residues. The CDR3 sequence is CASSFSGSEKLFF. As DNA, the CDR3 is TGCGCCAGCAGCTTCTCAGGGTCGGAAAAACTGTTTTTT. Supplemented by reference TRBV5-1 and TRBJ1-4, the full variable domain reads KAGVTQTPRYLIKTRGQQVTLSCSPISGHRSVSWYQQTPGQGLQFLFEYFSETQRNKGNFPGRFSGRQFSNSRSEMNVSTLELGDSALYLCASSFSGSEKLFFGSGTQLSVL.

The V gene is TRBV6-2 or TRBV6-3, the J gene TRBJ2-3; possibly TRBD1 for D (5 bases). V lost 5 bases, J lost 7 bases, and 13 bases lay in between. The germline gives CDR1 MNHEY, CDR2 SVGEGT. The CDR3 is 13 residues long. The CDR3 DNA is TGTGCCAGCAGTACATCCCGGACAAATACGCAGTATTTT. This translates into CASSTSRTNTQYF.

This chain connects TRBV6-5 to TRBJ2-2; TRBD2 agrees at 7 bases. Trimming cost V 6 bases and J 7 bases; bases outside gene matches: 2. The CDR3 is 12 amino acids. Germline V gene data show CDR1 as MNHEY and CDR2 as SVGAGI. The CDR3 protein is CASRRGDGELFF. The CDR3 nucleotides are TGTGCCAGCAGACGGGGGGACGGGGAGCTGTTTTTT.

The chain carries TRBV29-1 and TRBJ2-3, with TRBD1 matching over 10 bases. Germline CDR1 SQVTM, CDR2 ANQGSEA. The CDR3 spans 14 residues. Unmatched junction bases numbered 8, after V lost 5 bases and J lost 6 bases. This CDR3 reads CSVPGTGVYDTQYF. The CDR3 nucleotides are TGCAGCGTTCCCGGGACAGGGGTTTACGATACGCAGTATTTT.

The rearrangement uses TRBV28 and TRBJ1-5, with 7 bases matching TRBD1. J lost 6 bases, V lost 6 bases, and 14 bases had no gene match. This CDR3 has 16 residues. Germline V CDR1 and CDR2: MDHEN, SYDVKM. The CDR3 DNA is TGTGCCAGCAGGCGTTCGACAGGGCGAAGCGGTCAGCCCCAGCATTTT. It yields the protein CASRRSTGRSGQPQHF.

This clone appeared a few times. This sequence joins TRBV20-1 and TRBJ2-4; no clear D. From germline, CDR1 is DFQATT and CDR2 SNEGSKA (reference sequence). The CDR3 spans 11 residues. The V gene lost 6 bases and the J gene lost 10 bases, with 13 bases spanning the gap. This CDR3 reads CSADPGEIQYF. The CDR3 DNA follows: TGCAGTGCCGACCCAGGTGAAATTCAGTACTTC.

The chain combines TRBV5-1 with TRBJ2-3, with D perhaps TRBD1 (6 bases). The CDR3 length is 15 residues. Germline lookup yields CDR1 SGHRS and CDR2 YFSETQ. V lost 0 bases and J 1 base, leaving 9 bases between the germline ends. The CDR3 coding sequence is TGCGCCAGCAGCTTGGTAGGGGGAGGCACAGATACGCAGTATTTT. The encoded protein is CASSLVGGGTDTQYF.